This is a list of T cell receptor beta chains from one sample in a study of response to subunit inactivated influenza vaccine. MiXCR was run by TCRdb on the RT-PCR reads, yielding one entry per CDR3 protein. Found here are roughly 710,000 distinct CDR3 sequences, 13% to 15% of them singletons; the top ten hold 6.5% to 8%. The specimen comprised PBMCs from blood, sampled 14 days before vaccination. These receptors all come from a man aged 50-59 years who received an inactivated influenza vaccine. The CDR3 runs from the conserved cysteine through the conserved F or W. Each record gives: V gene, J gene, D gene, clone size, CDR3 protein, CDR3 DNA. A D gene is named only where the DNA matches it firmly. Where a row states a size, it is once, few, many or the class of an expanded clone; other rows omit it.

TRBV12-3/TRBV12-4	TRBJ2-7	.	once	CASSPEGGRSYEQYF	TGTGCCAGCAGTCCCGAGGGGGGCAGGTCCTACGAGCAGTACTTC
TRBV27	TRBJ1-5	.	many	CASTTNIGQPQHF	TGTGCCAGCACGACAAATATTGGACAGCCCCAGCATTTT
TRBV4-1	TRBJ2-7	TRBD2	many	CASSQAPSGSYYEQYF	TGCGCCAGCAGCCAAGCCCCTAGCGGGAGTTACTACGAGCAGTACTTC
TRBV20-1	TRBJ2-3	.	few	CSDSRDTQYF	TGCAGTGACTCCCGCGATACGCAGTATTTT
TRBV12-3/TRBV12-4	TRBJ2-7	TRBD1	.	CASSFGQATTYEQYF	TGTGCCAGCAGTTTCGGACAGGCCACGACCTACGAGCAGTACTTC
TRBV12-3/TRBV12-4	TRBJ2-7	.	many	CASSNRAYSYEQYF	TGTGCCAGCAGCAACAGGGCGTACTCCTACGAGCAGTACTTC
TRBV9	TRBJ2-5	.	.	CASSDSPQREETQYF	TGTGCCAGCAGCGACAGTCCACAGCGGGAAGAGACCCAGTACTTC
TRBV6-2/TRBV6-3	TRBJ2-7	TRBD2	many	CASSYATSGRLTKQYF	TGTGCCAGCAGTTACGCGACTAGCGGTAGGCTTACGAAGCAGTACTTC
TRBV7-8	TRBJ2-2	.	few	CASNPQRTGKWTGELFF	TGTGCCAGCAATCCTCAAAGGACGGGGAAGTGGACCGGGGAGCTGTTTTTT
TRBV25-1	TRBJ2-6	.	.	CASSGDTRTSGANVLTF	TGTGCCAGCAGTGGGGACACGAGAACCTCTGGGGCCAACGTCCTGACTTTC
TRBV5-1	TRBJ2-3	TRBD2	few	CASSLDSGRADTQYF	TGCGCCAGCAGCTTGGATAGCGGGAGGGCAGATACGCAGTATTTT
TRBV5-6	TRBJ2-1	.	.	CASSRGRNGLQFF	TGTGCCAGCAGCAGGGGAAGAAACGGCCTTCAGTTCTTC
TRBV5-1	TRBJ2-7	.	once	CASSRGYPYQQYF	TGCGCCAGCAGCCGTGGGTATCCTTACCAGCAGTACTTC
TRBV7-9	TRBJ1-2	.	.	CASSFDRFYGYTF	TGTGCCAGCAGCTTCGACAGATTCTATGGCTACACCTTC
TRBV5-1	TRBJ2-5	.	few	CASSLALTVGTQYLQETQYF	TGCGCCAGCAGCTTGGCCCTAACAGTGGGGACCCAATACCTCCAAGAGACCCAGTACTTC
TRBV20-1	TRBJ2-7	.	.	CSAGTTYEQYF	TGCAGTGCTGGTACGACCTACGAGCAGTACTTC
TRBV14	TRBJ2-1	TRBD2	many	CASSQVRSSGYNEQFF	TGTGCCAGCAGCCAAGTGCGGTCTAGCGGGTACAATGAGCAGTTCTTC
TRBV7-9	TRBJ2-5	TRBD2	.	CASSKTSGRASAGTQYF	TGTGCCAGCAGCAAAACTAGCGGGAGGGCCTCGGCAGGAACCCAGTACTTC
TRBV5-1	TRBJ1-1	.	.	CASSMGSGRAPEAFF	TGCGCCAGCAGCATGGGGTCTGGCAGGGCTCCTGAAGCTTTCTTT
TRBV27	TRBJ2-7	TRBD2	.	CASSTGLAGPYEQYF	TGTGCCAGCAGTACCGGACTAGCGGGACCCTACGAGCAGTACTTC
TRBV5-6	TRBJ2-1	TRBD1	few	CASSLPGQGAFEQFF	TGTGCCAGCAGCTTGCCAGGACAGGGGGCTTTTGAGCAGTTCTTC
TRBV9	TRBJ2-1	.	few	CASSVVGVDLRNEQFF	TGTGCCAGCAGCGTAGTTGGGGTAGATCTAAGGAATGAGCAGTTCTTC
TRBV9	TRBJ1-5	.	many	CASSVGGAENQPQHF	TGTGCCAGCAGCGTAGGTGGGGCGGAGAATCAGCCCCAGCATTTT
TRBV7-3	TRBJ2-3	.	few	CASSLGHGIDTQYF	TGTGCCAGCAGCTTAGGGCACGGTATAGATACGCAGTATTTT
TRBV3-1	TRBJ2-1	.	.	CASSPEPGPTSYNEQFF	TGTGCCAGCAGCCCGGAGCCAGGGCCCACCTCCTACAATGAGCAGTTCTTC
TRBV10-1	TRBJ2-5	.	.	CASSENPMKETQYF	TGCGCCAGCAGTGAAAACCCGATGAAAGAGACCCAGTACTTC
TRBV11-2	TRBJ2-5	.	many	CASSSGGPPGTQYF	TGTGCCAGCAGCTCCGGGGGGCCTCCTGGGACCCAGTACTTC
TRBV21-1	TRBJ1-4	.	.	CAISPQRNEKLFF	TGTGCCATCTCCCCACAGAGGAATGAAAAACTGTTTTTT
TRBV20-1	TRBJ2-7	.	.	CSATYTRSTYEQYF	TGCAGTGCTACCTATACCAGGTCCACCTACGAGCAGTACTTC
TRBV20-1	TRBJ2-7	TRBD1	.	CSARDLGTEYEQYF	TGCAGTGCTAGAGATCTAGGGACAGAGTACGAGCAGTACTTC
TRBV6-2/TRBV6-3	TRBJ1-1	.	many	CASSYNQGVGTEAFF	TGTGCCAGCAGTTACAATCAGGGTGTGGGCACTGAAGCTTTCTTT
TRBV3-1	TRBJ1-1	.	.	CASSHDRLGTEAFF	TGTGCCAGCAGCCACGACAGGTTGGGGACTGAAGCTTTCTTT
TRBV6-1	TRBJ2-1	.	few	CASSEAVRLVQFF	TGTGCCAGCAGTGAAGCAGTGCGGTTGGTGCAGTTCTTC
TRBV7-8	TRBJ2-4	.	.	CASSLGLIEGGKNIQYF	TGTGCCAGCAGCTTAGGTCTAATCGAGGGAGGAAAAAACATTCAGTACTTC
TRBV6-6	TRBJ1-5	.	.	CASSPNWNQPQHF	TGTGCCAGCAGCCCAAACTGGAATCAGCCCCAGCATTTT
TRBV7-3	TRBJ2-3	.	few	CASSPTSITDTQYF	TGTGCCAGCAGCCCGACTAGTATCACAGATACGCAGTATTTT
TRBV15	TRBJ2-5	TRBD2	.	CATSRGLRGRVSETQYF	TGTGCCACCAGCAGAGGCCTTAGAGGGAGGGTGTCGGAGACCCAGTACTTC
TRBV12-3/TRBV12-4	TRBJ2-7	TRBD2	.	CASSFGGRVGEQYF	TGTGCCAGCAGTTTCGGCGGGAGGGTGGGCGAGCAGTACTTC
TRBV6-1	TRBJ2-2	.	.	CASSDDGHGTGELFF	TGTGCCAGCAGTGATGATGGCCATGGCACCGGGGAGCTGTTTTTT
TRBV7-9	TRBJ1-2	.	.	CASSSDGPVYGYTF	TGTGCCAGCAGCTCGGACGGCCCAGTCTATGGCTACACCTTC
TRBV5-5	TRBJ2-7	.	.	CASSLSLGSYEQYF	TGTGCCAGCAGCTTGTCACTGGGGTCCTACGAGCAGTACTTC
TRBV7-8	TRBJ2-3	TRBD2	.	CASSSREGEDTQYF	TGTGCCAGCAGCTCCCGGGAGGGCGAAGATACGCAGTATTTT
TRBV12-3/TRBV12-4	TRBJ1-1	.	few	CASSFEGRTEAFF	TGTGCCAGCAGTTTCGAGGGCAGAACTGAAGCTTTCTTT
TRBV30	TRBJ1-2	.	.	CAWSLGGGYTF	TGTGCCTGGAGTCTGGGGGGTGGCTACACCTTC
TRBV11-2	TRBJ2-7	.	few	CASSLEFGYSYEQYF	TGTGCCAGCAGCTTAGAGTTTGGGTACTCCTACGAGCAGTACTTC
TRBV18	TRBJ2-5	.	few	CASSPDRWRETQYF	TGTGCCAGCTCACCAGACCGGTGGAGGGAGACCCAGTACTTC
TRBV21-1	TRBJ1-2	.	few	CASSTGTGGSNGYTF	TGTGCCAGCAGCACCGGGACAGGGGGCTCAAATGGCTACACCTTC
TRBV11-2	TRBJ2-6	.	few	CASSLRAGRGISGANVLTF	TGTGCCAGCAGCTTAAGGGCCGGCAGGGGAATCTCTGGGGCCAACGTCCTGACTTTC